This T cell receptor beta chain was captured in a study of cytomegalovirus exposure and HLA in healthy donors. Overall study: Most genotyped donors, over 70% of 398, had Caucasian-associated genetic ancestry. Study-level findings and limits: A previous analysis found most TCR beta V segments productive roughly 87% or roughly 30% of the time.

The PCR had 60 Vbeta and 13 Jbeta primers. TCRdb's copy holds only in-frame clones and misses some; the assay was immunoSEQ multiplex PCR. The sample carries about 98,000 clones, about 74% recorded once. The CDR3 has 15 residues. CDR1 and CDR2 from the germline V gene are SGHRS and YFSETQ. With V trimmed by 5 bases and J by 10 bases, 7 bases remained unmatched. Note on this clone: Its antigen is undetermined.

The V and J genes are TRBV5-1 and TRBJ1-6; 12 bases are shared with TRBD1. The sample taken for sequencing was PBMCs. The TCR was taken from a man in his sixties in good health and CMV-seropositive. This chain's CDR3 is CASSSGQGAGSPLHF. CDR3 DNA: TGCGCCAGCAGTTCGGGACAGGGGGCCGGATCACCCCTCCACTTT. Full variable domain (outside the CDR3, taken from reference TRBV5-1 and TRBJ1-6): KAGVTQTPRYLIKTRGQQVTLSCSPISGHRSVSWYQQTPGQGLQFLFEYFSETQRNKGNFPGRFSGRQFSNSRSEMNVSTLELGDSALYLCASSSGQGAGSPLHFGNGTRLTVT.